The entry below describes one T cell receptor beta chain. Its specificity is not known. This specimen comes from a study of T cell repertoires in cytomegalovirus infection. Study-wide context: The authors used CMV epitopes that were HLA-C-restricted (recently identified) and HLA-B-restricted (well studied). CMV infection and matching HLA type were both indicated by public TCR beta signatures. Whole-study findings and limits: Identification of carriers of CMV plus the relevant HLA was performed using cumulative public TCR beta family frequency. In two of eight donors, the top clonotype was HLA-C-restricted CMV-specific.

Trimming cost V 0 bases and J 0 bases, with 18 bases left between them. The germline V gene has CDR1 SGHAT and CDR2 FQNNGV. The CDR3 has 19 amino acids. TCRdb reanalysed the reads using MiXCR and keeps one entry per CDR3 protein. Seen here are 100,000 to 120,000 distinct CDR3 sequences, around 30% observed once, and the top ten hold about 40%. This receptor was obtained from a human donor in good health (CMV status not recorded). Some clones in this sample may be carry-over from other donors' samples. This rearrangement joins TRBV11-2 to TRBJ2-1; D might be TRBD2 (6 bases). This specimen consisted of CD8+ T cells from cultured PBMCs, obtained from culture after CMV antigen stimulation. The CDR3 reads CASSLEGPGLTSSYNEQFF. CDR3 DNA: TGTGCCAGCAGCTTAGAAGGGCCGGGGCTGACTAGCTCCTACAATGAGCAGTTCTTC.